This T cell receptor beta chain came from a study of graft-versus-host responses after intestinal transplantation. About the research overall: Transplant recipients had multivisceral, liver-intestinal, or isolated intestinal grafts. Uniformly, recipients were administered anti-thymocyte globulin induction with subsequent tacrolimus and steroids for 2 to 3 years.

Produced via immunoSEQ multiplex PCR; TCRdb's table is partial and in-frame only. The sample lists some 15,000 clones, around 79% seen once, with roughly 8% in the top ten. J gave up 0 bases and V 6 bases, and 5 bases lay outside the gene matches. Germline lookup yields CDR1 SNHLY and CDR2 FYNNEI. CDR3 size: 14 residues. Graft tissue processing released intraepithelial and lamina propria lymphocytes. The sequence was collected from a human patient who received an intestinal transplant, so some T cells may come from the graft donor. The sample consisted of ileum tissue, taken roughly 450 days after intestinal transplant. The gene calls are TRBV2 and TRBJ2-7; the match to TRBD1 covers 7 bases. The CDR3 protein is CASRTTGASYEQYF. The CDR3 DNA reads as TGTGCCAGCAGGACCACAGGGGCCTCCTACGAGCAGTACTTC.